A single sample gave rise to the 4 T cell receptor beta chains below, sequenced in a study of patients and donors after allogeneic stem cell transplantation. TCRdb redid the calling of the RT-PCR reads with MiXCR, one entry per CDR3 protein. This table holds 900,000 to 1,000,000 distinct CDR3 sequences, roughly 18% found once. The specimen was blood, either unsorted or a sorted T cell fraction (not recorded which). Receptor source: a human donor who was either an allogeneic HSCT recipient or a stem cell or donor lymphocyte infusion donor (not recorded which). It is not recorded whose cells these are; they may come from a transplant donor.

The chain recombines TRBV9 with TRBJ2-7, with D possibly being TRBD1 or TRBD2 (7 bases each). The V end lost 4 bases, the J end lost 8 bases, and 19 bases lay between the germline ends. The germline CDR1 and CDR2 sequences are SGDLS and YYNGEE. The CDR3 has 14 amino acids. CDR3 protein: CASSREGADIKQYF. In nucleotides, the CDR3 is TGTGCCAGCAGCAGGGAGGGGGCCGATATCAAGCAGTACTTC.

This chain connects TRBV12-3 or TRBV12-4 to TRBJ1-1; TRBD1 matches 7 bases. The CDR3 has 15 amino acids. J lost 3 bases, V lost 6 bases, and 10 bases had no gene match. For the CDR3, the DNA is TGTGCCAGCAGGGCCGGGCCAGGGGGTTACACTGAAGCTTTCTTT. Its translation: CASRAGPGGYTEAFF.

In this sample, this clonotype turned up a few times. V is TRBV6-1 and J is TRBJ2-1; the D is unclear. CDR3 size: 15 residues. V shed 6 bases and J shed 3 bases, with 15 bases lying between them. Germline assignment: CDR1 MNHNS and CDR2 SASEGT. CDR3 region: CASRAIIGHYNEQFF. Written as DNA, the CDR3 is TGTGCCAGCAGGGCGATCATAGGGCACTACAATGAGCAGTTCTTC.

The rearrangement uses TRBV20-1 and TRBJ2-1, with D maybe TRBD2 (6 bases). From germline, CDR1 is DFQATT and CDR2 SNEGSKA (reference sequence). CDR3 size: 14 residues. The V end was cut by 3 bases, the J end by 4 bases, with 13 bases between. The CDR3: CSARRDPGYNEQFF. The CDR3 region has the DNA TGCAGTGCTAGGCGGGACCCCGGGTACAATGAGCAGTTCTTC.